The clone carrying this T cell receptor (beta chain) was recorded a few times. The antigen remains undetermined. Since a much larger clone is just one base distant, this may be a read error. This record comes from a study of tumor and adjacent non-tumor tissue in lung cancer. For the study at large: Stage I to III disease affected approximately 11 men and roughly five women aged roughly 31 to 85. Study conclusions and caveats: TCR diversity was significantly greater in tumor than normal lung tissue. In normal lung, the top 100 clones were significantly more dominant than in tumor.

The library came from three nested PCR rounds adapted from ARM-PCR protocols. Via MiXCR, TCRdb re-called the multiplex PCR reads, giving one row per CDR3 protein. The data contain tens of thousands of distinct CDR3 sequences, about two thirds of them singletons. This sample's RNA came from whole unsorted tissue. Newly diagnosed lung cancer patients had thoracic surgery in China, August–late 2014, without prior chemotherapy. The ends were cut back, 4 bases at V and 8 bases at J, with 8 bases in the middle. This CDR3 comprises 12 residues. Germline V lookup: CDR1 MDHEN, CDR2 SYDVKM. The rearrangement uses TRBV28 and TRBJ1-4; no clear D gene. The TCR sequence derives from a woman in her thirties or forties with non-small cell lung cancer. Sequenced: lung tumor tissue. The CDR3 sequence is CASSYSPEKLFF. In DNA, the CDR3 is TGTGCCAGCAGTTACAGTCCCGAAAAACTGTTTTTT.